The 20 T cell receptor beta chains reported below all come from one sample, sequenced in a study of CD8 T cells in ankylosing spondylitis. TCRdb called the 5' RACE reads again in MiXCR, with one record for every CDR3 protein. Of 200,000 to 300,000 distinct CDR3 sequences detected, 20% to 30% appear once; the ten largest clones hold 0.61%. The material sequenced was blood, either unsorted or a sorted T cell fraction (not recorded which). The source of these receptors is a male donor with ankylosing spondylitis or in good health (not recorded which).

The CDR3 here is CASSLYSTDTQYF. In DNA, the CDR3 is TGTGCCAGCAGCCTGTACAGCACAGATACGCAGTATTTT. This chain uses TRBV7-9 with TRBJ2-3; no clear D. Looked up from germline, CDR1 is SEHNR and CDR2 is FQNEAQ (reference sequence). V lost 5 bases and J 0 bases, leaving 6 bases between the germline ends. The CDR3 sequence is 13 residues long.

This clonotype was seen many times. This chain joins TRBV5-1 and TRBJ1-1; weak D call: TRBD1 (5 bases). Germline V gene sequence: CDR1 SGHRS, CDR2 YFSETQ. This CDR3 comprises 14 residues. Trimming left V 2 bases short and J 3 bases short, with 11 bases between. This chain's CDR3 is CASSFLGEDTEAFF. The DNA of the CDR3 is TGCGCCAGCAGCTTCTTAGGGGAGGACACTGAAGCTTTCTTT.

This clonotype came up a few times. The chain couples TRBV20-1 to TRBJ2-1; a possible D gene is TRBD2 (6 bases). This CDR3 region has 14 residues. Trimming removed 6 bases from V and 2 bases from J, with 14 bases in between. Germline loops: CDR1 DFQATT, CDR2 SNEGSKA (reference sequence). The CDR3 DNA sequence: TGCAGTGCCGTTAGCGGTCTAGCCTACAATGAGCAGTTCTTC. It encodes CSAVSGLAYNEQFF.

This chain connects TRBV6-6 to TRBJ2-5; D remains ambiguous. The germline V and J ends were trimmed by 8 bases and 2 bases, with 9 bases remaining between them. The CDR3 consists of 12 residues. Germline CDR1 MNHNY, CDR2 SVGAGI (reference sequence). The CDR3, as DNA: TGTGCCAGCTCCGGGTCACAAGAGACCCAGTACTTC. It specifies CASSGSQETQYF.

This clonotype was detected many times. DNA for the CDR3: TGTGCCAGCAGTACTGAAACTAGGGCCGGGGAGCTGTTTTTT. Its protein product is CASSTETRAGELFF. The chain combines TRBV12-3 or TRBV12-4 with TRBJ2-2; TRBD2 is a possible D gene (5 bases). This CDR3 has 14 amino acids. V was cut by 5 bases and J by 6 bases, with 13 bases left in between.

As DNA, the CDR3 is TGTGCCATCAGGATTTCTGGGGCCAACGTCCTGACTTTC. Protein: CAIRISGANVLTF. V usage is TRBV10-3 and J usage is TRBJ2-6; D not resolved. Deletions cut 6 bases from V and 1 base from J, with 4 bases between. CDR1 is ENHRY, CDR2 SYGVKD, per germline. This CDR3 is built from 13 residues.

This clonotype was picked up a small number of times. The V call is TRBV6-6, the J call TRBJ2-5; tentatively, D is TRBD2 (5 bases). The CDR3 loop spans 12 amino acids. CDR1 MNHNY and CDR2 SVGAGI come from the germline V gene (reference sequence). V was shortened by 8 bases and J by 2 bases, with 9 bases between the two germline ends. The CDR3 is CASGRVQETQYF. The CDR3 DNA is TGTGCCAGCGGGCGGGTGCAAGAGACCCAGTACTTC.

Many counts were recorded for this clonotype. V and J are TRBV7-9 and TRBJ1-2; no definite D call. The CDR3 sequence is 17 residues long. The ends were cut back, 5 bases at V and 2 bases at J, with 21 bases in the middle. CDR1 SEHNR and CDR2 FQNEAQ come from the germline V gene (reference sequence). As DNA, the CDR3 is TGTGCCAGCAGCCCCGGGGTTTTAAAGACACCAAACTATGGCTACACCTTC. Protein: CASSPGVLKTPNYGYTF.

This sequence joins TRBV20-1 and TRBJ2-7, with D unclear. CDR1 and CDR2 from the germline V gene are DFQATT and SNEGSKA (reference sequence). This CDR3 contains 14 residues. V lost 5 bases and J 2 bases, leaving 16 bases between the germline ends. CDR3 sequence: CSAPSFTAAYEQYF. As DNA, the CDR3 is TGCAGTGCTCCCAGTTTCACCGCGGCCTACGAGCAGTACTTC.

This clonotype has just a few counts. The DNA of the CDR3 is TGCAGTGCTAGAGATCCAGCGGGGGGGTTGGAGACCCAGTACTTC. Translated, it gives CSARDPAGGLETQYF. The chain joins TRBV20-1 to TRBJ2-5, with 10 bases lining up with TRBD2. The length of the CDR3 is 15 residues. Trimming removed 0 bases from V and 5 bases from J; junction bases left unmatched: 6. Germline values: CDR1 DFQATT, CDR2 SNEGSKA (reference sequence).

This clonotype was counted once. The chain employs TRBV19 and TRBJ2-7; TRBD1 matches at 7 bases. The ends lost 6 bases at V and 6 bases at J; junction bases unmatched: 8. Per germline, CDR1 LNHDA and CDR2 SQIVND (reference sequence). This CDR3 comprises 13 residues. CDR3 sequence (DNA): TGTGCCAGTAGCGGGACAGTGTATCGCGAGCAGTACTTC. This encodes CASSGTVYREQYF.

This clonotype was recorded at least ten times. This rearrangement joins TRBV14 to TRBJ2-7, with D uncertain. With 0 bases removed from V and 6 bases from J, the gap between germline ends came to 9 bases. From germline, CDR1 is SGHDN and CDR2 FVKESK. This CDR3 is 13 amino acids long. CDR3: CASSQDLDLEQYF. For the CDR3, the DNA is TGTGCCAGCAGCCAAGATCTGGACCTCGAGCAGTACTTC.

In its sample, this clonotype was seen once. V usage is TRBV5-5 and J usage is TRBJ2-1; possibly TRBD1 or TRBD2 for D (5 bases each). CDR3 length: 13 amino acids. The ends were cut back, 4 bases at V and 10 bases at J, with 15 bases in the middle. The germline V gene has CDR1 SGHKS and CDR2 YYEKEE (reference sequence). The CDR3 sequence is CASSPGTAGEQFF. CDR3 coding DNA: TGTGCCAGCAGCCCGGGGACGGCAGGGGAGCAGTTCTTC.

This clonotype showed up many times. V and J are TRBV20-1 and TRBJ1-2; D may be TRBD1 (6 bases). In germline, CDR1 is DFQATT, CDR2 SNEGSKA (reference sequence). The CDR3 loop spans 11 amino acids. V lost 6 bases and J 8 bases, leaving 13 bases between the germline ends. For the CDR3, the DNA is TGCAGTGCCCAGGGGAACGGGGGCTACACCTTC. As protein: CSAQGNGGYTF.

This clonotype was seen only a few times. This chain joins TRBV15 and TRBJ1-1; 11 nucleotides align to TRBD1. The trim removed 1 base at V and 11 bases at J, leaving 6 bases unmatched. The CDR3 is 14 residues long. The germline CDR1 and CDR2 sequences are LNHNV and YYDKDF (reference sequence). The chain's CDR3 is CATSRVRDRGFAFF. The CDR3, as DNA: TGTGCCACCAGCAGAGTTAGGGACAGGGGGTTTGCTTTCTTT.

This clonotype was observed a handful of times. J is TRBJ1-5 and V is TRBV6-2 or TRBV6-3; weak D call: TRBD1 (6 bases). Germline V lookup: CDR1 MNHEY, CDR2 SVGEGT. This CDR3 comprises 14 residues. The V gene lost 7 bases and the J gene lost 1 base, with 11 bases spanning the gap. CDR3 residues: CASTLGTSNQPQHF. The DNA for the CDR3 is TGTGCCAGCACCCTCGGGACAAGCAATCAGCCCCAGCATTTT.

This clonotype was found a few times. V usage is TRBV3-1 and J usage is TRBJ2-3, with 9 positions matching TRBD1. With V trimmed by 5 bases and J by 6 bases, 21 bases remained unmatched. CDR1 and CDR2 from the germline V gene are LGHDT and YNNKEL (reference sequence). This CDR3 has 19 amino acids. CDR3 loop: CASSSMPGQGARGSDTQYF. CDR3 DNA: TGTGCCAGCAGCTCCATGCCGGGACAGGGAGCCCGAGGTTCGGATACGCAGTATTTT.

This clonotype has just a few counts. The V and J genes are TRBV20-1 and TRBJ2-1; the D gene could be TRBD1 or TRBD2 (5 bases each). The germline CDR1 and CDR2 sequences are DFQATT and SNEGSKA (reference sequence). V was shortened by 5 bases and J by 6 bases, with 5 bases between the two germline ends. The CDR3 runs to 10 residues. The chain's CDR3 is CSAGTNEQFF. For the CDR3, the DNA is TGCAGTGCTGGGACCAATGAGCAGTTCTTC.

This clonotype was counted at least ten times. The chain combines TRBV10-3 with TRBJ2-3; 7 nucleotides agree with TRBD2. The V segment lost 2 bases and the J segment 7 bases; nucleotides outside the gene matches: 12. CDR1 ENHRY and CDR2 SYGVKD come from the germline V gene. CDR3 length: 16 residues. The CDR3 bases are TGTGCCATCAGTGAGCCGCGGGGGAGAGGAGCGAATACGCAGTATTTT. Its protein is CAISEPRGRGANTQYF.

This sequence joins TRBV4-1 and TRBJ1-1, with D tentatively TRBD1 (5 bases). Trimming removed 4 bases from V and 8 bases from J, with 14 bases in between. In germline, CDR1 is MGHRA, CDR2 YSYEKL. The CDR3 length is 13 residues. The CDR3 DNA is TGCGCCAGCAGCCGGACGGCGGGGCTAGAAGCTTTCTTT. Translation gives CASSRTAGLEAFF.